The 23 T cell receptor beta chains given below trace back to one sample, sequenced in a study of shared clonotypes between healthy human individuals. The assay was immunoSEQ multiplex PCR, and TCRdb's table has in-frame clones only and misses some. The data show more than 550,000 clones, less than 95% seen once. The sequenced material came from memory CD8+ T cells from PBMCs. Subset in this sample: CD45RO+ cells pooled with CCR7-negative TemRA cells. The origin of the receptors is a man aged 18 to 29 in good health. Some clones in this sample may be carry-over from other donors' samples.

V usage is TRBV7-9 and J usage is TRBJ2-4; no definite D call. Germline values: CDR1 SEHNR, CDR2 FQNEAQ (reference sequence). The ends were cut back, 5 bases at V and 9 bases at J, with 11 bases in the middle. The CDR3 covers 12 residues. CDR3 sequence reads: CASSPNGFIQYF. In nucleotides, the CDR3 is TGTGCCAGCAGCCCGAACGGGTTCATTCAGTACTTC. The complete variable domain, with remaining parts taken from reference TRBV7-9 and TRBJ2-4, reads DTGVSQNPRHKITKRGQNVTFRCDPISEHNRLYWYRQTLGQGPEFLTYFQNEAQLEKSRLLSDRFSAERPKGSFSTLEIQRTEQGDSAMYLCASSPNGFIQYFGAGTRLSVL.

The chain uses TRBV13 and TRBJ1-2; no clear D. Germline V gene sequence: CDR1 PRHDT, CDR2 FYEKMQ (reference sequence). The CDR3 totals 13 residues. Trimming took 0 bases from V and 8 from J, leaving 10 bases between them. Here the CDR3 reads CASSLGRMRGYTF. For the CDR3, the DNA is TGTGCCAGCAGCTTAGGTCGAATGAGAGGCTACACCTTC. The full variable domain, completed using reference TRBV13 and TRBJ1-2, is AAGVIQSPRHLIKEKRETATLKCYPIPRHDTVYWYQQGPGQDPQFLISFYEKMQSDKGSIPDRFSAQQFSDYHSELNMSSLELGDSALYFCASSLGRMRGYTFGSGTRLTVV.

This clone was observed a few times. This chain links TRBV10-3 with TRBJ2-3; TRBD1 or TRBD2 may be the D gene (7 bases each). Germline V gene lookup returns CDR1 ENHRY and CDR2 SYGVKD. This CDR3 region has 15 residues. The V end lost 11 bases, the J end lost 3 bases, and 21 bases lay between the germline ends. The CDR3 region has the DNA TGTGCCGTCGGGGAGGGGGCAAGTTTAACAGATACGCAGTATTTT. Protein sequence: CAVGEGASLTDTQYF.

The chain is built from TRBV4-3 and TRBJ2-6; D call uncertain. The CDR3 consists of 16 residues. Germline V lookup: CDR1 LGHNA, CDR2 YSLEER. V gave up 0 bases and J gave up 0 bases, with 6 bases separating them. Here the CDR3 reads CASSQDVGSGANVLTF. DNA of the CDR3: TGCGCCAGCAGCCAAGATGTAGGCTCTGGGGCCAACGTCCTGACTTTC.

The DNA of the CDR3 is TGTGCCAGCAGCTTAGAAGCCTTTGGTATGTACGAGCAGTACTTC. Translation: CASSLEAFGMYEQYF. The V and J genes are TRBV13 and TRBJ2-7; no clear D. V was clipped by 1 base and J by 4 bases, with 14 bases between them. The CDR3 loop spans 15 amino acids. CDR1 PRHDT and CDR2 FYEKMQ come from the germline V gene (reference sequence).

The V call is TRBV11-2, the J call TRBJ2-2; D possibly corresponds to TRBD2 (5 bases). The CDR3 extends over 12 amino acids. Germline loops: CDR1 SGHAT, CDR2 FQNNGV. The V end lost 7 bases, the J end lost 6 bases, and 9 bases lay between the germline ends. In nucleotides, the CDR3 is TGTGCCAGCACCCCCGGGGCCGGGGAGCTGTTTTTT. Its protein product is CASTPGAGELFF.

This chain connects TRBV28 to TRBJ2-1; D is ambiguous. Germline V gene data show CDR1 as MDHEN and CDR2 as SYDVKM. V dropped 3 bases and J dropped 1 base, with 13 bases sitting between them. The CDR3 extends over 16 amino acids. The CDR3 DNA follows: TGTGCCAGCAGTTTGCCCCGGGTTCCATCCTACAATGAGCAGTTCTTC. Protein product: CASSLPRVPSYNEQFF.

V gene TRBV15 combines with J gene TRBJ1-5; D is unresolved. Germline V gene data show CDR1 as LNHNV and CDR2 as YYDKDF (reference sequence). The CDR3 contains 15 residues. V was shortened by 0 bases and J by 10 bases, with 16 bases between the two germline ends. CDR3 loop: CATSRDRSRMRPQHF. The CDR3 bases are TGTGCCACCAGCAGAGATCGGAGCCGGATGCGACCCCAGCATTTT.

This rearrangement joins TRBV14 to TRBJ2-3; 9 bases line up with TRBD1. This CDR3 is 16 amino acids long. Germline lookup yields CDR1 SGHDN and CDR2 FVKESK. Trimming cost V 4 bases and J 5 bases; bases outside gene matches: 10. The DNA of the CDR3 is TGTGCCAGCAGCCCAATAACAGGGGGCCCCGAAGATACGCAGTATTTT. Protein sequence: CASSPITGGPEDTQYF. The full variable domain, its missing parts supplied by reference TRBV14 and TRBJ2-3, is EAGVTQFPSHSVIEKGQTVTLRCDPISGHDNLYWYRRVMGKEIKFLLHFVKESKQDESGMPNNRFLAERTGGTYSTLKVQPAELEDSGVYFCASSPITGGPEDTQYFGPGTRLTVL.

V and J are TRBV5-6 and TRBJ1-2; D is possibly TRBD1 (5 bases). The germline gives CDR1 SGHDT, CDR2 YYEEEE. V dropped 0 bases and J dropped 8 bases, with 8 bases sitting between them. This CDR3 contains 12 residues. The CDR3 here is CASSLGRAGYTF. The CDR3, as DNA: TGTGCCAGCAGCTTGGGCAGGGCGGGCTACACCTTC.

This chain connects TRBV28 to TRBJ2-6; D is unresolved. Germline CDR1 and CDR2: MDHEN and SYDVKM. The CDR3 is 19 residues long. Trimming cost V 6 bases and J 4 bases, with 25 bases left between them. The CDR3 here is CASRDEDLVRPTGANVLTF. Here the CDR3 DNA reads TGTGCCAGCAGGGATGAGGATCTGGTTAGGCCCACCGGGGCCAACGTCCTGACTTTC.

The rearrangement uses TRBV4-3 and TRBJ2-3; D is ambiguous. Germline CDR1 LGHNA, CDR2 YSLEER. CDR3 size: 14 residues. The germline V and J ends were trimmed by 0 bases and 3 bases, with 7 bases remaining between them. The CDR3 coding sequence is TGCGCCAGCAGCCAAGAAGGACGGACAGATACGCAGTATTTT. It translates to CASSQEGRTDTQYF.

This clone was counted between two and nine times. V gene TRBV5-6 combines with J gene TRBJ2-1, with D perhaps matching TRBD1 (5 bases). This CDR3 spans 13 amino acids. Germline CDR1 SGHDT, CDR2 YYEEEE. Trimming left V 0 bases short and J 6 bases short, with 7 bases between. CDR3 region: CASSLGTLNEQFF. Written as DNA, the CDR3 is TGTGCCAGCAGCTTGGGGACACTCAATGAGCAGTTCTTC.

The CDR3 loop reads CASSTPAGGGSYEQYF. CDR3 coding DNA: TGTGCCAGCAGTACCCCAGCGGGAGGAGGGTCCTACGAGCAGTACTTC. This sequence joins TRBV28 and TRBJ2-7, with TRBD2 identical over 9 bases. Germline-derived CDR1 and CDR2 are MDHEN and SYDVKM. V lost 5 bases to trimming and J lost 1 base; unmatched junction nucleotides: 9. This CDR3 spans 16 amino acids.

The CDR3 loop is CASSFGTASYEQYF. DNA for the CDR3: TGTGCCAGCAGTTTCGGGACCGCGTCCTACGAGCAGTACTTC. V and J are TRBV6-5 and TRBJ2-7; D may match TRBD1 or TRBD2 (5 bases each). CDR1 is MNHEY and CDR2 is SVGAGI in the germline V gene. Trimming pared 4 bases from V and 1 base from J, leaving 11 bases between. The CDR3 is 14 amino acids.

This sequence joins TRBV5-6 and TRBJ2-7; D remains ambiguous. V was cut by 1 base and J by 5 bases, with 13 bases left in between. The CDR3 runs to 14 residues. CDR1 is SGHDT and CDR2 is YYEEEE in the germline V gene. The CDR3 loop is CASSLLGYLNEQYF. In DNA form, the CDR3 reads TGTGCCAGCAGCTTGCTTGGTTATCTCAACGAGCAGTACTTC.

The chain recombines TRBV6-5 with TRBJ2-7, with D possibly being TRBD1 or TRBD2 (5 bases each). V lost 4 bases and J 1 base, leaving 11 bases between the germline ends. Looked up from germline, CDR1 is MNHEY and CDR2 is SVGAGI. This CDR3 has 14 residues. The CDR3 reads CASSSGRISYEQYF. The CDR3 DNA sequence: TGTGCCAGCAGTTCGGGACGGATTTCCTACGAGCAGTACTTC.

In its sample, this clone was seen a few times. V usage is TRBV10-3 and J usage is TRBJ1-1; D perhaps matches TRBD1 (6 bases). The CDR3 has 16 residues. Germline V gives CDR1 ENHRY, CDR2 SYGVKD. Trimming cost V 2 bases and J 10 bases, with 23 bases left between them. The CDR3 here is CAISETSPDTGLAAFF. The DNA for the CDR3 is TGTGCCATCAGTGAGACTTCACCCGATACAGGGCTGGCAGCTTTCTTT.

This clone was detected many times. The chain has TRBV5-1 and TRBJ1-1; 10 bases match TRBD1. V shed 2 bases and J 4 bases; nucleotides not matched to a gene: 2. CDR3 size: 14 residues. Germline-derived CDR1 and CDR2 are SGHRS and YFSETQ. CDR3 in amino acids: CASSFDRGPTEAFF. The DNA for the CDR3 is TGCGCCAGCAGCTTTGACAGGGGGCCCACTGAAGCTTTCTTT.

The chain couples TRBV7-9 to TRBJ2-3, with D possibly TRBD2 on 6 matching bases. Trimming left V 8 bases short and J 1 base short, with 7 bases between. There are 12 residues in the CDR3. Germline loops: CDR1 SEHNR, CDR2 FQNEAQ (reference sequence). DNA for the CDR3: TGTGCCAGCTGGGGGGGCACAGATACGCAGTATTTT. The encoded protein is CASWGGTDTQYF. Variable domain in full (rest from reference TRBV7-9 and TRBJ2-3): DTGVSQNPRHKITKRGQNVTFRCDPISEHNRLYWYRQTLGQGPEFLTYFQNEAQLEKSRLLSDRFSAERPKGSFSTLEIQRTEQGDSAMYLCASWGGTDTQYFGPGTRLTVL.

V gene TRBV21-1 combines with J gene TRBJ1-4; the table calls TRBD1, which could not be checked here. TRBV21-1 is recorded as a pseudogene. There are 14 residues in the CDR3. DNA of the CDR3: TGTGCCAGCAGCAAGCAGGGCCCTAATGAAAAACTGTTTTTT. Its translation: CASSKQGPNEKLFF.

The CDR3 protein is CASSVGLAGLSYEQYF. The CDR3 DNA is TGTGCCAGCAGCGTCGGACTAGCGGGACTATCCTACGAGCAGTACTTC. This chain uses TRBV7-2 with TRBJ2-7; 12 bases align to TRBD2. CDR1 SGHTA and CDR2 FQGNSA come from the germline V gene. V was clipped by 5 bases and J by 1 base; unmatched bases: 6. The CDR3 runs 16 residues.

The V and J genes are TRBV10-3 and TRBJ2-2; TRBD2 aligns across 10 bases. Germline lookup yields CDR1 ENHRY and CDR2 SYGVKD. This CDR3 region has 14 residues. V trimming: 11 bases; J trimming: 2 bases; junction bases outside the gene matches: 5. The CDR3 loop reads CAVLAGVNTGELFF. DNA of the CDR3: TGTGCCGTCCTAGCGGGAGTCAACACCGGGGAGCTGTTTTTT.